This entry describes one TCR beta chain. Its antigen is unknown. One base away lies a much larger clone, so this may be a sequencing read error. Primers used in a second PCR of roughly 6 to 12 cycles were a sample-barcoded 5' primer and a J-beta primer mix. TCRdb used MiXCR to reprocess the 5' RACE reads, holding one entry per CDR3 protein. This repertoire shows fewer than 900,000 distinct CDR3 sequences, about 42% found once; its top ten account for 20% to 25%. With 3 bases removed from V and 5 bases from J, the gap between germline ends came to 12 bases. The CDR3 totals 13 residues. Germline V gene lookup returns CDR1 SGHRS and CDR2 YFSETQ. Donors gave roughly 10 milliliters of peripheral blood apiece. The source of the sample is a study of blood T cells in healthy people across ages. General observations from the study: Diversity figures derived from one million T cells were judged to underestimate the true value. Long-lived donors carried more naive CD4+ cells and greater diversity than aged donors.

The source of this sequence is a woman aged 60 to 75 in good health. The specimen sequenced was blood. This chain links TRBV5-1 with TRBJ2-7, with a tentative D call TRBD2 (5 bases). DNA of the CDR3: TGCGCCAGCAGCTGGCGGGTAGATGACGAGCAGTACTTC. Protein sequence: CASSWRVDDEQYF. The variable domain in full, completed from reference TRBV5-1 and TRBJ2-7, reads KAGVTQTPRYLIKTRGQQVTLSCSPISGHRSVSWYQQTPGQGLQFLFEYFSETQRNKGNFPGRFSGRQFSNSRSEMNVSTLELGDSALYLCASSWRVDDEQYFGPGTRLTVT.